The T cell receptor beta chain described here comes from a study of Ad26.COV2.S vaccination and SARS-CoV-2 variants (TCRdb year 2021). With regard to the full study: Vaccine-arm donors were drawn from COV1001, a multicentre, randomized, double-blind, placebo-controlled phase I-IIa trial of Ad26.COV2.S in healthy adults. Ad26.COV2.S was administered intramuscularly at 5 x 10^10 or 1 x 10^11 viral particles, either as a single shot or as two shots given 56 days apart. TCRbeta repertoire sequencing served as the tool for gauging how specific and how broad the SARS-CoV-2-reactive T cell receptors were following Ad26.COV2.S vaccination. The TCR-sequenced set comprised about 30 samples: around 20 Ad26.COV2.S vaccine recipients, 5 placebo recipients and 8 SARS-CoV-2 convalescent individuals. Participants in the trial were split at random into five groups of five each, receiving low-dose or high-dose Ad26.COV2.S once or twice, or else placebo on both occasions. Investigators did not know the trial group allocation while performing experiments and assessing outcomes. Results the study describes overall, beyond this receptor: The study lacked the statistical power to compare responses across vaccine doses or regimens. The authors noted that total T cell responses may have been underestimated by the TCR breadth and depth analyses. After vaccination, spike-specific CD8+ and CD4+ T cell responses were reported to show substantial breadth. Higher spike-specific TCR breadth was observed in Ad26.COV2.S recipients than in placebo recipients (P = 0.0014). Vaccine and placebo recipients had similar non-spike TCR breadth, a finding consistent with the vaccine containing only spike.

Details on this clone: There is no known antigen for this receptor. It has no much larger one-base neighbor in the sample; base qualities were not kept.

Per the publication, the treatment or condition label means: some 20 received Ad26.COV2.S at low or high dose, single or two shots; about 5 received placebo; per-sample allocation not given. For vaccine and placebo recipients, repertoires were sequenced using samples collected on day 63 after the first injection. Cohort 1b enrolled about 25 adults aged 18-55 years at a single site in Boston, USA, between 29 July and 7 August 2020. Ad26.COV2.S was a replication-incompetent adenovirus type 26 vector that expressed a prefusion-stabilized SARS-CoV-2 spike protein derived from the original Wuhan strain. The immunoSEQ Assay was the method used to sequence TCRbeta CDR3 regions. After extraction, genomic DNA underwent amplification by bias-controlled multiplex PCR, followed by high-throughput sequencing. In the paper's pipeline: Collapsing and filtering of sequences were performed to quantify the absolute abundance of each unique TCRbeta CDR3 region. T cell fraction was estimated by normalizing TCRbeta template counts to usable DNA, which was measured by amplifying reference genes present in all nucleated cells. Repertoire TCRs were annotated as SARS-CoV-2-specific when V gene, CDR3 amino acid sequence and J gene were exactly matched to a known reactive TCR set. MIRA supplied the reference SARS-CoV-2 TCR set, which was filtered for enrichment in COVID-19-positive ImmuneCODE repertoires so that public or cross-reactive TCRs were removed. Based on the MIRA antigens, annotated TCRs were further analysed at the level of specific ORF or position within ORF. Depth was the summed frequency of annotated unique rearrangements, while breadth was defined as annotated unique rearrangements over total unique productive rearrangements. Two-sided Wilcoxon rank-sum tests were applied when comparing TCR breadth between groups. TCRdb limited this immuneACCESS table to in-frame rearrangements with V and J called. A share of clones is missing; checked studies link under half to unresolved V genes, and the rest is unexplained. V, J and clone size are taken as reported in that table, and D and trimming were inferred from the DNA itself. This sample gives about 350,000 clones in total; about 86% of them show up just once. Around 10% of the sample is in the top ten clones.

Relative to germline, V is 6 bases shorter and J is 5 bases shorter, with 16 bases between their ends. From the cysteine through the phenylalanine, the CDR3 covers 14 amino acids. Just the 42-base CDR3 DNA is kept, in frame starting at base 1. Taken from the germline V gene, the CDR1 and CDR2 loops are MDHEN and SYDVKM. The receptor was isolated from a person between 18 and 65 years old who received the Ad26.COV2.S COVID-19 vaccine or a placebo. The chain is made from TRBV28 and TRBJ1-2; D gene: possibly TRBD1, on 5 matching bases. The specimen was peripheral blood, collected in a trial of Ad26.COV2.S vaccine versus placebo. CDR3 protein: CASRTTGQAYGYTF. The nucleotide sequence is TGTGCCAGCAGAACCACGGGGCAGGCGTATGGCTACACCTTC.